This entry lists 27 T cell receptor beta chains sequenced from one sample in a study of human T cells and chemical hapten exposure. One entry per CDR3 protein results from TCRdb running MiXCR on the RACE reads. The sample contains a few hundred thousand distinct CDR3 sequences, just under 6.5% of which appear only once. Stated time point: patch test 2, 6 weeks after DPC sensitization. Specified treatment: therapeutic diphenylcyclopropenone sensitization with weekly scalp DPC. Material: whole blood, obtained in connection with sensitization to the hapten diphenylcyclopropenone (DPC). These receptors originate from a young woman with alopecia areata. Some clones in this sample may be carry-over from other donors' samples.

This clonotype occurred a few times. This sequence joins TRBV12-3 or TRBV12-4 and TRBJ2-1; 12 bases match TRBD2. This CDR3 has 14 residues. Losses at the gene ends were 7 bases for V and 6 bases for J; bases not matched to a gene: 4. The CDR3 bases are TGTGCCAGCAACCTAGCGGGGGGGATCAATGAGCAGTTCTTC. It translates to CASNLAGGINEQFF.

J is TRBJ2-3 and V is TRBV28, with 9 bases identical to TRBD2. Germline loops: CDR1 MDHEN, CDR2 SYDVKM. CDR3 length: 16 residues. The V gene end was trimmed by 5 bases and the J gene end by 1 base; junction bases not matched to a gene: 7. The CDR3 DNA is TGTGCCAGCAGTCTCCAATTAGCGGGGGGCACAGATACGCAGTATTTT. Amino acids: CASSLQLAGGTDTQYF.

This clonotype was seen repeatedly, ten times or more. The chain uses TRBV5-1 and TRBJ2-3; TRBD2 agrees at 10 bases. The junction had 3 bases not matched to a gene; V was cut back by 2 bases and J by 3 bases. The CDR3 is 15 residues long. Germline CDR1 and CDR2: SGHRS and YFSETQ. The CDR3 spells CASSFLAGDTDTQYF. In DNA form, the CDR3 reads TGCGCCAGCAGCTTTCTAGCGGGGGATACAGATACGCAGTATTTT.

In its sample, this clonotype was seen many times. V gene TRBV4-3 combines with J gene TRBJ2-3; D call uncertain. Germline-derived CDR1 and CDR2 are LGHNA and YSLEER. The V gene lost 1 base and the J gene lost 1 base, with 3 bases spanning the gap. The CDR3 length is 13 residues. The CDR3 is CASSQGRTDTQYF. The CDR3 DNA is TGCGCCAGCAGCCAAGGGCGCACAGATACGCAGTATTTT.

As DNA, the CDR3 is TGTGCCAGCAGTGAAGGCTTGGACAGGGTATCCGGGGAGCTGTTTTTT. Protein product: CASSEGLDRVSGELFF. V is TRBV6-1 and J is TRBJ2-2; 8 positions agree with TRBD1. The CDR3 runs to 16 residues. Germline CDR1 reads MNHNS; CDR2 reads SASEGT. V trimming: 1 base; J trimming: 6 bases; junction bases outside the gene matches: 7.

The chain employs TRBV5-1 and TRBJ2-1; TRBD1 matches at 7 bases. This CDR3 region has 14 residues. The germline V gene encodes CDR1 SGHRS and CDR2 YFSETQ. J gave up 5 bases and V 2 bases, and 4 bases lay outside the gene matches. Written as DNA, the CDR3 is TGCGCCAGCAGCTTAACGACAGGGAACAATGAGCAGTTCTTC. Amino acid sequence: CASSLTTGNNEQFF.

The table lists this clonotype with many counts. This chain connects TRBV6-6 to TRBJ2-7; 11 positions agree with TRBD1. From germline, CDR1 is MNHNY and CDR2 SVGAGI (reference sequence). The CDR3 is 15 amino acids. Germline trimming cut 0 bases from V and 3 bases from J; bases unmatched to any gene: 1. The CDR3 DNA is TGTGCCAGCAGTTACTCCGGGACAGGGGGCTACGAGCAGTACTTC. Its protein is CASSYSGTGGYEQYF.

This clonotype was seen repeatedly, ten times or more. This CDR3 is CASSRRQDRSYNEQFF. The CDR3 nucleotides are TGTGCCAGCAGCAGACGACAGGACCGCTCCTACAATGAGCAGTTCTTC. The genes are TRBV11-2 and TRBJ2-1; D possibly corresponds to TRBD1 (6 bases). Deletions cut 5 bases from V and 0 bases from J, with 14 bases between. This CDR3 has 16 amino acids. Germline values: CDR1 SGHAT, CDR2 FQNNGV. The full variable domain, its missing parts supplied by reference TRBV11-2 and TRBJ2-1, is EAGVAQSPRYKIIEKRQSVAFWCNPISGHATLYWYQQILGQGPKLLIQFQNNGVVDDSQLPKDRFSAERLKGVDSTLKIQPAKLEDSAVYLCASSRRQDRSYNEQFFGPGTRLTVL.

This clonotype was counted ten times or more. The rearrangement joins TRBV5-1 to TRBJ1-6; tentative D call: TRBD1 (6 bases). The CDR3 is 15 amino acids. V was pared by 1 base and J by 1 base, with 6 bases between. Germline assignment: CDR1 SGHRS and CDR2 YFSETQ. CDR3 loop: CASSLTGSYNSPLHF. The CDR3 region has the DNA TGCGCCAGCAGCTTGACAGGGTCCTATAATTCACCCCTCCACTTT. The whole variable domain, remainder taken from reference TRBV5-1 and TRBJ1-6, is KAGVTQTPRYLIKTRGQQVTLSCSPISGHRSVSWYQQTPGQGLQFLFEYFSETQRNKGNFPGRFSGRQFSNSRSEMNVSTLELGDSALYLCASSLTGSYNSPLHFGNGTRLTVT.

This clonotype was detected many times. The genes are TRBV5-4 and TRBJ1-6; D unresolved. V was shortened by 5 bases and J by 4 bases, with 13 bases between the two germline ends. Germline CDR1 reads SGHNT; CDR2 reads YYREEE (reference sequence). The CDR3 spans 15 residues. This chain's CDR3 is CASSDTDAYNSPLHF. The CDR3 DNA follows: TGTGCCAGCAGTGACACAGACGCTTATAATTCACCCCTCCACTTT.

There are many counts of this clonotype. The chain has TRBV7-9 and TRBJ1-6; D gene uncertain. The CDR3 runs to 14 residues. Per the germline V gene, CDR1 is SEHNR and CDR2 is FQNEAQ (reference sequence). Trimming removed 1 base at V and 7 bases at J, with 8 bases between. For the CDR3, the DNA is TGTGCCAGCAGCTTAGGGCCAGGAAATTCACCCCTCCACTTT. This codes for CASSLGPGNSPLHF.

This clonotype was recorded many times. The chain uses TRBV6-1 and TRBJ1-1; 8 bases fit TRBD1. The germline gives CDR1 MNHNS, CDR2 SASEGT. This CDR3 has 15 amino acids. V lost 4 bases, J lost 12 bases, and 16 bases stayed unmatched. CDR3 coding DNA: TGTGCCAGCAGTGCCCGACAGGGGAGAGGGGTGGAATCTTTCTTT. Protein product: CASSARQGRGVESFF.

This clonotype was counted many times. The chain couples TRBV7-2 to TRBJ1-1; D is perhaps TRBD1 (6 bases). Germline CDR1 and CDR2: SGHTA and FQGNSA. This CDR3 has 14 residues. Trimming cost V 3 bases and J 3 bases, with 11 bases left between them. The CDR3 is CASSFYRVDTEAFF. CDR3 sequence (DNA): TGTGCCAGCAGCTTCTACAGGGTGGACACTGAAGCTTTCTTT.

The chain carries TRBV5-3 and TRBJ2-7, with 7 bases fitting TRBD1. TRBV5-3 is an open reading frame, and its role is uncertain. Losses at the gene ends were 4 bases for V and 7 bases for J; bases not matched to a gene: 11. CDR3 size: 14 residues. The CDR3 loop is CARSGKQGLWEQYF. Written as DNA, the CDR3 is TGTGCCAGAAGCGGAAAACAGGGGCTTTGGGAGCAGTACTTC.

J is TRBJ2-1 and V is TRBV9; 8 bases map to TRBD1. J gave up 2 bases and V 3 bases, and 7 bases lay outside the gene matches. Germline values: CDR1 SGDLS, CDR2 YYNGEE. This CDR3 is 16 amino acids long. The CDR3 region has the DNA TGTGCCAGCAGCGGTAGGGGACAGGAGGCCTACAATGAGCAGTTCTTC. This translates into CASSGRGQEAYNEQFF. The full variable domain, completed using reference TRBV9 and TRBJ2-1, is DSGVTQTPKHLITATGQRVTLRCSPRSGDLSVYWYQQSLDQGLQFLIQYYNGEERAKGNILERFSAQQFPDLHSELNLSSLELGDSALYFCASSGRGQEAYNEQFFGPGTRLTVL.

This clonotype was recorded at least ten times. The chain couples TRBV4-2 to TRBJ1-2; D remains ambiguous. The CDR3 is 12 amino acids. Trimming removed 3 bases at V and 7 bases at J, with 9 bases between. CDR1 is LGHNA, CDR2 YNFKEQ, per germline. In DNA form, the CDR3 reads TGTGCCAGCAGCCACCGGTCGAGTGGCTACACCTTC. Translation: CASSHRSSGYTF.

This clonotype was seen only a few times. The gene calls are TRBV7-2 and TRBJ2-4; tentative D call: TRBD1 (7 bases). The CDR3 contains 13 residues. Trimming stripped 10 bases from V and 9 bases from J, with 19 bases between. Germline V CDR1 and CDR2: SGHTA, FQGNSA. CDR3 residues: CAIRQGGFGIQYF. The CDR3 coding sequence is TGTGCCATCAGACAGGGAGGTTTCGGCATTCAGTACTTC.

The chain recombines TRBV10-3 with TRBJ1-4; 9 bases are shared with TRBD1. The CDR3 runs to 16 residues. Looked up from germline, CDR1 is ENHRY and CDR2 is SYGVKD. With V trimmed by 6 bases and J by 7 bases, 12 bases remained unmatched. This CDR3 is CAISSDPGQGIEKLFF. The CDR3 nucleotides are TGTGCCATCAGCTCAGATCCGGGACAGGGTATTGAAAAACTGTTTTTT.

This clonotype was detected only a few times. V and J are TRBV12-5 and TRBJ1-1, with D hard to call. V lost 3 bases and J 4 bases, leaving 6 bases between the germline ends. The CDR3 totals 12 residues. Per germline, CDR1 LGHNT and CDR2 FRNRAP. CDR3 sequence reads: CASGLTATEAFF. CDR3 nucleotides: TGTGCTAGTGGTTTAACAGCCACTGAAGCTTTCTTT.

This clonotype occurred many times. This rearrangement joins TRBV2 to TRBJ1-2, with D tentatively TRBD1 (5 bases). The germline V gene encodes CDR1 SNHLY and CDR2 FYNNEI. V lost 9 bases, J lost 4 bases, and 21 bases lay in between. The CDR3 has 15 residues. The CDR3 DNA sequence: TGTGCCAGTAATAAGGAGGACACAACCACCTATGGCTACACCTTC. It codes for CASNKEDTTTYGYTF. Filled out from reference TRBV2 and TRBJ1-2, the complete variable domain reads EPEVTQTPSHQVTQMGQEVILRCVPISNHLYFYWYRQILGQKVEFLVSFYNNEISEKSEIFDDQFSVERPDGSNFTLKIRSTKLEDSAMYFCASNKEDTTTYGYTFGSGTRLTVV.

This clonotype was observed a handful of times. This chain links TRBV5-1 with TRBJ1-5; D is possibly TRBD1 (6 bases). Germline loops: CDR1 SGHRS, CDR2 YFSETQ. Trimming pared 0 bases from V and 6 bases from J, leaving 10 bases between. This CDR3 region has 14 residues. The CDR3 spells CASSLGSGVQPQHF. In DNA, the CDR3 is TGCGCCAGCAGCTTGGGTTCAGGGGTTCAGCCCCAGCATTTT.

The chain carries TRBV7-2 and TRBJ2-1; the D gene is possibly TRBD1 (6 bases). V was trimmed by 6 bases and J by 5 bases, leaving 17 bases between them. There are 15 residues in the CDR3. The germline V gene has CDR1 SGHTA and CDR2 FQGNSA. CDR3 in amino acids: CASSLTGQRDNEQFF. The DNA of the CDR3 is TGTGCCAGCAGTTTAACAGGGCAACGGGACAATGAGCAGTTCTTC.

This clonotype was observed at least ten times. The V and J genes are TRBV4-1 and TRBJ2-5; 9 bases are shared with TRBD2. The V gene's germline CDR1 is MGHRA and CDR2 YSYEKL. The CDR3 totals 18 residues. Losses at the gene ends were 0 bases for V and 1 base for J; bases not matched to a gene: 9. CDR3 nucleotides: TGCGCCAGCAGCCAAGATTTGGCTAGCGGGGCAGCCCAAGAGACCCAGTACTTC. It codes for CASSQDLASGAAQETQYF.

This clonotype was seen at least ten times. This chain connects TRBV6-2 or TRBV6-3 to TRBJ1-5, with D unclear. The CDR3 is 13 amino acids. With 5 bases removed from V and 2 bases from J, the gap between germline ends came to 7 bases. Germline values: CDR1 MNHEY, CDR2 SVGEGT. CDR3 protein: CASSRNGNQPQHF. CDR3 bases: TGTGCCAGCAGTCGGAACGGCAATCAGCCCCAGCATTTT.

This clonotype was recorded at least ten times. The CDR3 DNA reads as TGCGCCAGCAGTGGGATCGGAAGGATGTCTGAAGCTTTCTTT. This translates into CASSGIGRMSEAFF. This sequence joins TRBV10-2 and TRBJ1-1; no clear D gene. This CDR3 is 14 amino acids long. Germline loops: CDR1 WSHSY, CDR2 SAAADI. V gave up 4 bases and J gave up 6 bases, with 15 bases separating them.

This clonotype has ten or more counts. V gene TRBV5-1 combines with J gene TRBJ1-1, with TRBD1 matching 10 bases. This CDR3 comprises 14 residues. The germline V gene encodes CDR1 SGHRS and CDR2 YFSETQ. Trimming removed 6 bases from V and 3 bases from J; junction bases left unmatched: 5. The CDR3 coding sequence is TGCGCCAGCACGGACAGGGGGTACTACACTGAAGCTTTCTTT. This codes for CASTDRGYYTEAFF.

The sample holds many counts of this clonotype. The rearrangement joins TRBV12-3 or TRBV12-4 to TRBJ1-5; 7 bases align to TRBD1. The CDR3 loop spans 13 amino acids. The J segment lost 5 bases and the V segment lost 8 bases, leaving 6 bases of the junction unmatched. In nucleotides, the CDR3 is TGTGCCAGCGTTGGACAGGACTATCAGCCCCAGCATTTT. This sequence encodes CASVGQDYQPQHF.